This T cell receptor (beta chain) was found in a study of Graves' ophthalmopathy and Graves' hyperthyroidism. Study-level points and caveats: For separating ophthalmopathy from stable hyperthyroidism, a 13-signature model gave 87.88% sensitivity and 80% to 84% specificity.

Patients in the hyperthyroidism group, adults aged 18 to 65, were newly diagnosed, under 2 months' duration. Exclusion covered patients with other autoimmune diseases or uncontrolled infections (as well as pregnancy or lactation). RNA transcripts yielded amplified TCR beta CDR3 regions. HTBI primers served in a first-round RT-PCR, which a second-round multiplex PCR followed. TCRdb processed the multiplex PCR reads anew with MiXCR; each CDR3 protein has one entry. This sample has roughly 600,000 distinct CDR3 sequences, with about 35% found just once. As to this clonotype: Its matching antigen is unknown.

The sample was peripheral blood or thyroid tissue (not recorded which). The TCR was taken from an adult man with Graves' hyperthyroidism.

CDR3 bases: TGTGCCAGCAGCCAAGGACGGGCTGGGGATACGCAGTATTTT. This encodes CASSQGRAGDTQYF. The chain combines TRBV7-8 with TRBJ2-3; no clear D gene. The CDR3 length is 14 residues. V was shortened by 5 bases and J by 6 bases, with 15 bases between the two germline ends. Per the germline V gene, CDR1 is SGHVS and CDR2 is FQNEAQ.